A single sample is the source of the 25 T cell receptor beta chains below, sequenced in a study of OX40 agonist ivuxolimab in advanced cancers. Sequenced by immunoSEQ multiplex PCR; TCRdb stores in-frame clones only, minus some. The table shows tens of thousands of clones, with roughly 86% occurring only once. Source: CD4+ or CD8+ T cells sorted from blood, taken in a trial of the OX40 agonist ivuxolimab. The receptors derive from an adult with an advanced solid tumor such as melanoma, head and neck, liver or kidney cancer.

J is TRBJ2-3 and V is TRBV28; the D is unclear. The CDR3 consists of 13 residues. The V end was cut by 4 bases, the J end by 6 bases, with 11 bases between. Looked up from germline, CDR1 is MDHEN and CDR2 is SYDVKM. CDR3 coding DNA: TGTGCCAGCAGTTCCCCAGAGGAGGATACGCAGTATTTT. Protein product: CASSSPEEDTQYF. Full variable domain (rest looked up from reference TRBV28 and TRBJ2-3): DVKVTQSSRYLVKRTGEKVFLECVQDMDHENMFWYRQDPGLGLRLIYFSYDVKMKEKGDIPEGYSVSREKKERFSLILESASTNQTSMYLCASSSPEEDTQYFGPGTRLTVL.

This chain joins TRBV7-8 and TRBJ1-2; possible D gene TRBD1, 5 bases. Germline V gene sequence: CDR1 SGHVS, CDR2 FQNEAQ. V was cut by 4 bases and J by 4 bases, with 13 bases left in between. The CDR3 length is 14 residues. CDR3 amino acids: CASSSVGGGYGYTF. The CDR3 DNA reads as TGTGCCAGCAGCTCCGTCGGGGGGGGCTATGGCTACACCTTC.

This clone was detected only once. This sequence joins TRBV28 and TRBJ1-2, with D hard to call. Per the germline V gene, CDR1 is MDHEN and CDR2 is SYDVKM. The V gene lost 4 bases and the J gene lost 3 bases, with 6 bases spanning the gap. CDR3 length: 12 residues. The CDR3 DNA is TGTGCCAGCAGTTCAGTGGACTATGGCTACACCTTC. Amino acids: CASSSVDYGYTF.

This CDR3 is CAITGGDTNYGYTF. In DNA form, the CDR3 reads TGTGCCATCACCGGGGGGGACACTAACTATGGCTACACCTTC. The chain links TRBV10-3 to TRBJ1-2; D is possibly TRBD1 (6 bases). V gave up 7 bases and J gave up 0 bases, with 12 bases separating them. The CDR3 spans 14 residues. CDR1 is ENHRY and CDR2 is SYGVKD in the germline V gene.

This rearrangement joins TRBV6-1 to TRBJ2-7, with D tentatively TRBD1 or TRBD2 (5 bases each). V lost 5 bases to trimming and J lost 1 base, with 12 bases between them. Germline V CDR1 and CDR2: MNHNS, SASEGT. The CDR3 runs 14 residues. CDR3 sequence: CASSRGRVSYEQYF. CDR3 bases: TGTGCCAGCAGTCGGGGCAGGGTGTCCTACGAGCAGTACTTC.

This chain uses TRBV2 with TRBJ1-1; unclear D gene. Germline-derived CDR1 and CDR2 are SNHLY and FYNNEI. V was pared by 4 bases and J by 6 bases, with 6 bases between. This CDR3 is 11 amino acids long. CDR3 DNA: TGTGCCAGCAGTGCCCCCTCTGAAGCTTTCTTT. As protein: CASSAPSEAFF.

This chain links TRBV5-1 with TRBJ1-1; possibly TRBD1 for D (6 bases). The CDR3 is made up of 15 amino acids. CDR1 is SGHRS and CDR2 is YFSETQ in the germline V gene. The germline V and J ends were trimmed by 4 bases and 1 base, with 14 bases remaining between them. Written as DNA, the CDR3 is TGCGCCAGCAGCGCAGGACAGCTGCAGAACACTGAAGCTTTCTTT. Its translation: CASSAGQLQNTEAFF. Together with reference TRBV5-1 and TRBJ1-1, the CDR3 gives the full variable domain: KAGVTQTPRYLIKTRGQQVTLSCSPISGHRSVSWYQQTPGQGLQFLFEYFSETQRNKGNFPGRFSGRQFSNSRSEMNVSTLELGDSALYLCASSAGQLQNTEAFFGQGTRLTVV.

The V gene is TRBV10-3, the J gene TRBJ2-1; 11 positions match TRBD2. This CDR3 has 16 residues. CDR1 and CDR2 (germline): ENHRY, SYGVKD. Trimming at V came to 5 bases and at J to 7 bases, leaving 10 bases not matched to a gene. DNA for the CDR3: TGTGCCATCAGTCAGAGACTAGCGGGATTGGGGAATGAGCAGTTCTTC. Translated: CAISQRLAGLGNEQFF.

The V gene is TRBV27, the J gene TRBJ2-2, with D perhaps matching TRBD1 or TRBD2 (5 bases each). With 7 bases removed from V and 4 bases from J, the gap between germline ends came to 19 bases. Per the germline V gene, CDR1 is MNHEY and CDR2 is SMNVEV (reference sequence). CDR3 length equals 16 residues. The CDR3 region is CASTLSGPSATGELFF. The CDR3 DNA reads TGTGCCAGCACCCTCTCGGGGCCTTCGGCCACCGGGGAGCTGTTTTTT.

This clone was recorded a few times. The chain recombines TRBV19 with TRBJ2-4; 8 bases match TRBD1. This CDR3 spans 14 amino acids. Per the germline V gene, CDR1 is LNHDA and CDR2 is SQIVND (reference sequence). With V trimmed by 3 bases and J by 11 bases, 9 bases remained unmatched. The CDR3 protein is CASSILPRTGLQYF. The CDR3 nucleotides are TGTGCCAGTAGTATCCTTCCCAGGACAGGGCTTCAGTACTTC.

The gene calls are TRBV7-9 and TRBJ2-3; tentatively, D is TRBD2 (5 bases). V was pared by 5 bases and J by 0 bases, with 12 bases between. The length of the CDR3 is 15 residues. Germline CDR1 reads SEHNR; CDR2 reads FQNEAQ (reference sequence). The CDR3 loop reads CASSPRVRSTDTQYF. The CDR3 bases are TGTGCCAGCAGCCCGAGGGTTCGTAGCACAGATACGCAGTATTTT.

The rearrangement uses TRBV28 and TRBJ1-1; D unclear. Germline lookup yields CDR1 MDHEN and CDR2 SYDVKM. The CDR3 spans 13 residues. Trimming left V 7 bases short and J 5 bases short, with 14 bases between. This CDR3 is CASTYEGRTEAFF. The CDR3 DNA follows: TGTGCCAGCACCTACGAGGGAAGGACTGAAGCTTTCTTT.

This chain connects TRBV7-9 to TRBJ2-7; D may be TRBD1 (6 bases). The CDR3 is 15 residues long. The germline CDR1 and CDR2 sequences are SEHNR and FQNEAQ (reference sequence). Trimming left V 5 bases short and J 3 bases short, with 17 bases between. CDR3 nucleotides: TGTGCCAGCAGCAATTACAGGGAGATCAGCTACGAGCAGTACTTC. Translation gives CASSNYREISYEQYF.

The genes are TRBV28 and TRBJ2-4, with a possible D match to TRBD1 (5 bases). Germline CDR1 is MDHEN and CDR2 is SYDVKM. This CDR3 comprises 15 residues. Trimming left V 8 bases short and J 0 bases short, with 14 bases between. CDR3 amino acids: CASYDRNIAKNIQYF. CDR3 nucleotides: TGTGCCAGCTACGACAGAAATATAGCCAAAAACATTCAGTACTTC.

The chain employs TRBV4-3 and TRBJ1-1; D unresolved. The CDR3 loop spans 13 amino acids. Germline assignment: CDR1 LGHNA and CDR2 YSLEER. Trimming cost V 0 bases and J 5 bases, with 7 bases left between them. This CDR3 reads CASSQELGTEAFF. DNA of the CDR3: TGCGCCAGCAGCCAAGAATTGGGGACTGAAGCTTTCTTT.

The genes are TRBV21-1 and TRBJ2-2; no check of the table's D call, TRBD2, against the DNA was made. TRBV21-1 is marked as a pseudogene. The CDR3 runs 18 residues. CDR3 DNA sequence: TGTGCCAGCAGCAAGGGAGGGCTAAAATCCCTAAACACCGGGGAGCTGTTTTTT. This translates into CASSKGGLKSLNTGELFF.

This clone appeared a single time. V usage is TRBV18 and J usage is TRBJ2-2; 11 positions match TRBD1. Germline lookup yields CDR1 KGHSH and CDR2 LQKENI. The CDR3 runs 19 residues. J gave up 1 base and V 5 bases, and 12 bases lay outside the gene matches. The CDR3 DNA follows: TGTGCCAGCTCATCAGCCTGGACAGGGGGCGGTTTGAACACCGGGGAGCTGTTTTTT. Its protein product is CASSSAWTGGGLNTGELFF.

This chain links TRBV7-9 with TRBJ2-3, with 9 nucleotides matching TRBD1. The junction had 7 bases not matched to a gene; V was cut back by 1 base and J by 5 bases. This CDR3 is 16 amino acids long. The germline CDR1 and CDR2 sequences are SEHNR and FQNEAQ (reference sequence). CDR3 in DNA: TGTGCCAGCAGCTTAGGGGACAGGGTCCGCGAAGATACGCAGTATTTT. This sequence encodes CASSLGDRVREDTQYF.

The rearrangement links TRBV28 to TRBJ1-2, with 10 positions matching TRBD1. In germline, CDR1 is MDHEN, CDR2 SYDVKM. The CDR3 spans 16 residues. V trimming: 7 bases; J trimming: 4 bases; junction bases outside the gene matches: 12. CDR3 in amino acids: CASTEGTGAGGYGYTF. The CDR3 DNA follows: TGTGCCAGCACCGAAGGGACAGGGGCCGGGGGCTATGGCTACACCTTC.

The gene calls are TRBV7-7 and TRBJ2-7; 7 nucleotides agree with TRBD1. The CDR3 spans 14 residues. With 5 bases clipped from V and 3 bases from J, the junction kept 7 bases outside the gene matches. Germline V CDR1 and CDR2: SSHAT, FNYEAQ (reference sequence). The DNA of the CDR3 is TGTGCCAGCAGCCTCGAGGGACAGAACTACGAGCAGTACTTC. Translating gives CASSLEGQNYEQYF.

The rearrangement joins TRBV27 to TRBJ2-3; maybe TRBD2 (6 bases). Germline V gene data show CDR1 as MNHEY and CDR2 as SMNVEV (reference sequence). Trimming took 5 bases from V and 0 from J, leaving 12 bases between them. This CDR3 contains 15 residues. DNA for the CDR3: TGTGCCAGCAGTCCCCCTAGCGCTAGCACAGATACGCAGTATTTT. Translating gives CASSPPSASTDTQYF.

This clone appeared once. The chain combines TRBV28 with TRBJ1-5; D is unclear. Trimming cost V 10 bases and J 0 bases, with 16 bases left between them. The CDR3 is 15 residues long. Germline V gene lookup returns CDR1 MDHEN and CDR2 SYDVKM. DNA for the CDR3: TGTGCCACTTCAGGCGCACCTCATAGCAATCAGCCCCAGCATTTT. As protein: CATSGAPHSNQPQHF.

The sample holds one count of this clone. The chain recombines TRBV28 with TRBJ2-7, with 7 bases fitting TRBD2. This CDR3 spans 16 amino acids. Trimming cost V 2 bases and J 5 bases; bases outside gene matches: 12. CDR1 is MDHEN and CDR2 is SYDVKM in the germline V gene. The CDR3 DNA is TGTGCCAGCAGTTTAATTGGCGCGGGAGTGGTACACGAGCAGTACTTC. Translating it yields CASSLIGAGVVHEQYF.

This chain joins TRBV7-2 and TRBJ1-2, with TRBD1 matching over 7 bases. There are 15 residues in the CDR3. CDR1 is SGHTA, CDR2 FQGNSA, per germline. Unmatched junction bases numbered 13, after V lost 4 bases and J lost 8 bases. Here the CDR3 reads CASSSGGQEGRGYTF. The DNA for the CDR3 is TGTGCCAGCAGCTCTGGTGGACAGGAGGGGCGAGGCTACACCTTC. The variable domain in full, with the rest retrieved from reference TRBV7-2 and TRBJ1-2, is GAGVSQSPSNKVTEKGKDVELRCDPISGHTALYWYRQSLGQGLEFLIYFQGNSAPDKSGLPSDRFSAERTGGSVSTLTIQRTQQEDSAVYLCASSSGGQEGRGYTFGSGTRLTVV.

This CDR3 is CAISEGGETYEQYF. CDR3 DNA: TGTGCCATCAGTGAGGGAGGAGAAACCTACGAGCAGTACTTC. V gene TRBV10-3 combines with J gene TRBJ2-7; D may be TRBD2 (5 bases). V gave up 2 bases and J gave up 2 bases, with 10 bases separating them. This CDR3 contains 14 residues. Germline assignment: CDR1 ENHRY and CDR2 SYGVKD.